The rows below give T cell receptor beta chains drawn from one sample of a study of T-cell memory formation after mild COVID-19. TCRdb reprocessed the 5' RACE reads with MiXCR, giving one entry per CDR3 protein. The table has some 290,000 distinct CDR3 sequences, about 17% seen once; the top ten hold approximately 25%. Material for sequencing was PBMCs or a T cell subset sorted from them (not recorded which). The origin of the receptors is a man between 18 and 29 years old who had mild COVID-19 (a few samples of this study predate the infection). Cell type and time point are not known. The CDR3 runs from the conserved cysteine through the conserved F or W. Fields, in order: D gene, V gene, clone size, J gene, CDR3 DNA, CDR3 protein. A D gene is named only where the DNA matches it firmly. Size is stated for part of the rows, as once, few or many counts, or as a class when the clone is expanded.

TRBD1	TRBV30	-	TRBJ1-4	TGTGCCTGGAGTGACACAGGGGCGGCTAATGAAAAACTGTTTTTT	CAWSDTGAANEKLFF
-	TRBV7-2	many	TRBJ2-4	TGTGCCAGCAGCTTAGATCCTTCGGGGGCGAACATTCAGTACTTC	CASSLDPSGANIQYF
-	TRBV4-3	many	TRBJ1-2	TGCGCCAGCAGCCAAGAGGCGGGGTACGGCTACACCTTC	CASSQEAGYGYTF
-	TRBV6-1	-	TRBJ2-7	TGTGCCAGCAGTGAACGGGCCGGGTTTAACTACGAGCAGTACTTC	CASSERAGFNYEQYF
TRBD1	TRBV11-2	few	TRBJ2-1	TGTGCCAGCAGCTTAGGCTCGACAGGGGTCCATGAGCAGTTCTTC	CASSLGSTGVHEQFF
-	TRBV12-3/TRBV12-4	-	TRBJ2-1	TGTGCCAGCAGTTTAGACAGCACCCTTAATGAGCAGTTCTTC	CASSLDSTLNEQFF
-	TRBV7-2	many	TRBJ2-2	TGTGCCAGCAGCTCGGACCTGGCCGGGGAGCTGTTTTTT	CASSSDLAGELFF
-	TRBV11-2	-	TRBJ1-6	TGTGCCAGCAGCTTATTTAACAGCCCTAATTCACCCCTCCACTTT	CASSLFNSPNSPLHF
-	TRBV6-6	-	TRBJ1-1	TGTGCCAGCAGGCGGCCCCCGGCTGAAGCTTTCTTT	CASRRPPAEAFF
-	TRBV5-1	few	TRBJ2-3	TGCGCCAGTTGGGACATGCTGTCAGATACGCAGTATTTT	CASWDMLSDTQYF
-	TRBV18	few	TRBJ1-2	TGTGCCAGCTCACCATTTCAGGGGCGCTATGGCTACACCTTC	CASSPFQGRYGYTF
TRBD1	TRBV7-2	-	TRBJ1-2	TGTGCCAGCAGCTTAGCGGCCGTCATGGCAGGGGGTGCTTATGGCTACACCTTC	CASSLAAVMAGGAYGYTF
-	TRBV7-7	-	TRBJ1-1	TGTGCCAGCAGCCGATCAGGGGAGGGCACTGAAGCTTTCTTT	CASSRSGEGTEAFF
-	TRBV5-4	-	TRBJ2-5	TGTGCCAGCAGCACGGTGGGGGGAGAGACCCAGTACTTC	CASSTVGGETQYF
-	TRBV4-2	few	TRBJ2-1	TGTGCCAGCAGCCAAGAAAATGACAATGAGCAGTTCTTC	CASSQENDNEQFF
TRBD1	TRBV5-1	few	TRBJ1-5	TGCGCCAGCAGCAAACCTGACAGGGGAGTTCATCAGCCCCAGCATTTT	CASSKPDRGVHQPQHF
TRBD1	TRBV5-1	few	TRBJ1-6	TGCGCCAGCAGCTTGGTATTTGGACAGGGGAGGAATTCACCCCTCCACTTT	CASSLVFGQGRNSPLHF
TRBD2	TRBV15	-	TRBJ2-1	TGTGCCACCAGCACCAACCTCGGACTAGCCTATGAGCAGTTCTTC	CATSTNLGLAYEQFF
-	TRBV5-1	-	TRBJ2-5	TGCGCCAGCAGCTCGGCGGAGGGGCCTCTGGAGACCCAGTACTTC	CASSSAEGPLETQYF
-	TRBV12-3/TRBV12-4	few	TRBJ2-2	TGTGCCAGCAAATCACAGGGCCGGTTCACCGGGGAGCTGTTTTTT	CASKSQGRFTGELFF
-	TRBV29-1	-	TRBJ1-2	TGCAGCGTTGTGGGGGGCTCCCTCTCCGGCTACACCTTC	CSVVGGSLSGYTF
-	TRBV21-1	many	TRBJ1-5	-	CASWADGNQPQHF
-	TRBV25-1	-	TRBJ2-5	TGTGCCAGCAGAGGGAACCAACCGAGGGAGACCCAGTACTTC	CASRGNQPRETQYF
-	TRBV6-5	-	TRBJ1-1	TGTGCCAGCAGTTATAGCAGGCGCACTGAAGCTTTCTTT	CASSYSRRTEAFF
-	TRBV7-2	few	TRBJ2-3	TGTGCCAGCAGCTTACAACCCAGCCATACGCAGTATTTT	CASSLQPSHTQYF
-	TRBV2	few	TRBJ2-3	TGTGCCAGCCGGAGGGGCACCACAGATACGCAGTATTTT	CASRRGTTDTQYF
-	TRBV20-1	few	TRBJ2-1	TGCAGTGCTAGAGATAAGTTCTTC	CSARDKFF
-	TRBV2	-	TRBJ2-3	TGTGCCGGCCTATCGGGGGCCGGTACGCAGTATTTT	CAGLSGAGTQYF
TRBD1	TRBV4-1	few	TRBJ1-1	TGCGCCAGCAGCCAGGGCTGGGACAGGGGTGTCCCTGAAGCTTTCTTT	CASSQGWDRGVPEAFF
-	TRBV4-1	-	TRBJ2-1	TGCGCCAGCAGCCAACGTGATTTTGGGGGGGCAGGGAATGAGCAGTTCTTC	CASSQRDFGGAGNEQFF
TRBD2	TRBV7-2	many	TRBJ2-1	TGTGCCAGCAGCCAGCTTAGCGGGAGCAGCTCCTACAATGAGCAGTTCTTC	CASSQLSGSSSYNEQFF
-	TRBV27	-	TRBJ2-3	TGTGCCAGCAGCGCCCTATCGAGGAATACGCAGTATTTT	CASSALSRNTQYF
TRBD2	TRBV5-5	-	TRBJ2-2	TGTGCCAGCAGCTATAGCGGGGTAACCGGGGAGCTGTTTTTT	CASSYSGVTGELFF
-	TRBV9	many	TRBJ1-1	TGTGCCAGCAGCGGCCTGGGACGGGAAGCTTTCTTT	CASSGLGREAFF
TRBD1	TRBV7-6	few	TRBJ2-7	TGTGCCAGCAGCGCAGGACAGGGACACTCCTACGAGCAGTACTTC	CASSAGQGHSYEQYF
-	TRBV4-3	-	TRBJ1-2	TGCGCCAGCAGCCGGGGGGATGGAGCTAACTATGGCTACACCTTC	CASSRGDGANYGYTF
TRBD2	TRBV7-7	many	TRBJ2-1	TGTGCTAGCAGCTCGTCTAGCGGGGGTAATGAGCAGTTCTTC	CASSSSSGGNEQFF
TRBD1	TRBV7-2	few	TRBJ1-5	TGTGCCAGCAGCTTAGGAGGGACAGAGTATCAGCCCCAGCATTTT	CASSLGGTEYQPQHF
TRBD1	TRBV2	-	TRBJ2-3	TGTGCCAACTCCTCAGGGGGAGATACGCAGTATTTT	CANSSGGDTQYF
TRBD1	TRBV20-1	-	TRBJ2-5	TGCAGTGCTCCGAGGGACAGGGTTGAGACCCAGTACTTC	CSAPRDRVETQYF
-	TRBV11-2	few	TRBJ2-3	TGTGCCAGCAGCTTATCCCCCGTCATAGATACGCAGTATTTT	CASSLSPVIDTQYF
-	TRBV10-2	few	TRBJ2-2	TGCGCCAGCCTAGAGATGAACACCGGGGAGCTGTTTTTT	CASLEMNTGELFF
-	TRBV6-6	-	TRBJ2-7	TGTGCCAGCAGTTTAGCTAGCCGCTACGAGCAGTACTTC	CASSLASRYEQYF
-	TRBV7-2	-	TRBJ1-1	TGTGCCAGCAGCGCCTCCGGGAATCTGGCTTTCTTT	CASSASGNLAFF
-	TRBV2	-	TRBJ1-1	TGTGCCAGCAGTGAGGAATTGAACACTGAAGCTTTCTTT	CASSEELNTEAFF
-	TRBV7-9	few	TRBJ1-1	TGTGCCAGCAGGGCAAACAGAAACACTGAAGCTTTCTTT	CASRANRNTEAFF
TRBD1	TRBV6-5	-	TRBJ1-6	TGTGCCAGCAGTTACTCATACTACGGGACAGGTGAATCACCCATCCACTTT	CASSYSYYGTGESPIHF
TRBD1	TRBV5-1	-	TRBJ1-3	TGCGCCAGCAGCCGCACGACAGGGGTCGCTGGAAACACCATATATTTT	CASSRTTGVAGNTIYF
-	TRBV7-9	few	TRBJ2-7	TGTGCCAGCAGCTCGTGGACGGGACTTTACGAGCAGTACTTC	CASSSWTGLYEQYF
-	TRBV12-1	once	TRBJ2-1	TGTGCCAGCAGCCCGACACCTTTTTACTACAATGAGCAGTTCTTC	CASSPTPFYYNEQFF
-	TRBV5-1	-	TRBJ2-5	TGCGCCAGCAGCGGAGGTTCAGTACAAGAGACCCAGTACTTC	CASSGGSVQETQYF
TRBD2	TRBV5-1	many	TRBJ2-3	TGCGCCAGCAGCCCCCGGGACGGGGGGATAGATACGCAGTATTTT	CASSPRDGGIDTQYF
-	TRBV7-9	-	TRBJ2-7	TGTGCCAGCAGGGGGTCCCGCTACGAGCAGTACTTC	CASRGSRYEQYF
TRBD1	TRBV24-1	few	TRBJ1-2	TGTGCCACCAGCCCACAGGGGAACTATGGCTACACCTTC	CATSPQGNYGYTF
-	TRBV18	few	TRBJ2-5	TGTGCCAGCTCACCCTACGGGGACCAAGAGACCCAGTACTTC	CASSPYGDQETQYF
-	TRBV28	few	TRBJ2-2	TGTGCCAGCAGTTTATTTACCTACGGGGAGCTGTTTTTT	CASSLFTYGELFF
-	TRBV4-1	many	TRBJ2-2	TGCGCCAGCAGCCAACTAGGGGGAACCGGGGAGCTGTTTTTT	CASSQLGGTGELFF